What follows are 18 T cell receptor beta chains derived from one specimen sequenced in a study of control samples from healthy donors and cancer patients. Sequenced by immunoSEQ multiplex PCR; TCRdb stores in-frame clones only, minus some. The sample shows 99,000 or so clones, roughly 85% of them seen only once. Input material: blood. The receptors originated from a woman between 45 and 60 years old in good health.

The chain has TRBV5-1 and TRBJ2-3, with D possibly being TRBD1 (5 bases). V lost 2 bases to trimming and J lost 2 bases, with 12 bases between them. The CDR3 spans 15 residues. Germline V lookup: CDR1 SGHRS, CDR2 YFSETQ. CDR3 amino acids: CASSLGQGITDTQYF. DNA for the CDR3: TGCGCCAGCAGCTTAGGGCAGGGTATCACAGATACGCAGTATTTT.

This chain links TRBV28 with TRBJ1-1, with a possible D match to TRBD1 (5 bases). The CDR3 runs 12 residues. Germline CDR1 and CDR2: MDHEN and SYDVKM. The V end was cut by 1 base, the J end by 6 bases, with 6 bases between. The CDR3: CASSLSGSEAFF. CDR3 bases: TGTGCCAGCAGTTTATCAGGGTCTGAAGCTTTCTTT.

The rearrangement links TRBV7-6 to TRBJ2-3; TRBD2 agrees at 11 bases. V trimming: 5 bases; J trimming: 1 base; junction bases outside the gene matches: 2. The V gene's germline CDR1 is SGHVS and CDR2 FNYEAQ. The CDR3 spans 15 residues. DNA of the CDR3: TGTGCCAGCAGCCTGGGACTAGCGGGCACAGATACGCAGTATTTT. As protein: CASSLGLAGTDTQYF. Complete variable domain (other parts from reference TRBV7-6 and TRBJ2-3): GAGVSQSPRYKVTKRGQDVALRCDPISGHVSLYWYRQALGQGPEFLTYFNYEAQQDKSGLPNDRFSAERPEGSISTLTIQRTEQRDSAMYRCASSLGLAGTDTQYFGPGTRLTVL.

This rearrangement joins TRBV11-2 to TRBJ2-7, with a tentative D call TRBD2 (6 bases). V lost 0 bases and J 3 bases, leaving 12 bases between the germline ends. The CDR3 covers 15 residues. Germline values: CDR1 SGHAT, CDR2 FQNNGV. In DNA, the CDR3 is TGTGCCAGCAGCTTAGAGGAGGGAGGTTTCTACGAGCAGTACTTC. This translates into CASSLEEGGFYEQYF.

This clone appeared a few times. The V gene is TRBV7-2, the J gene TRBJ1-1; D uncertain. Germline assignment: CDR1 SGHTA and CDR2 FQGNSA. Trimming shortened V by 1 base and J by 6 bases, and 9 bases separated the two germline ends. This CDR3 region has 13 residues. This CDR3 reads CASSLDLTSEAFF. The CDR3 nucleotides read TGTGCCAGCAGCTTAGATTTGACCTCTGAAGCTTTCTTT.

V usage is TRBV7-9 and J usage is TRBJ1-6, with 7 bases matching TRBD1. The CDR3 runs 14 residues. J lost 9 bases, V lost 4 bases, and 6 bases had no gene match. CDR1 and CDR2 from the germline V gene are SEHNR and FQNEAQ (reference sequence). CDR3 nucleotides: TGTGCCAGCAGCTCAGGGACAGATGGTTCACCCCTCCACTTT. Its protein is CASSSGTDGSPLHF.

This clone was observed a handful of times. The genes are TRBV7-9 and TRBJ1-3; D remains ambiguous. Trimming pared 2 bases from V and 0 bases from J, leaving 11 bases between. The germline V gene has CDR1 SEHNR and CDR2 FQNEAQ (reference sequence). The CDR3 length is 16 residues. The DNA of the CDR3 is TGTGCCAGCAGCTTAAGTCAGCCAGTCTCTGGAAACACCATATATTTT. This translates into CASSLSQPVSGNTIYF.

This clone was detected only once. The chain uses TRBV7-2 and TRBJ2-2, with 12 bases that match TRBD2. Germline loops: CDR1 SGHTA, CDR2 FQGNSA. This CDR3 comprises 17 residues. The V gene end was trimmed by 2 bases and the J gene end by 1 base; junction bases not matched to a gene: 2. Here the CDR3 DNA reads TGTGCCAGCAGCTTACTAGCGGGAGGGAGGAACACCGGGGAGCTGTTTTTT. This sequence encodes CASSLLAGGRNTGELFF.

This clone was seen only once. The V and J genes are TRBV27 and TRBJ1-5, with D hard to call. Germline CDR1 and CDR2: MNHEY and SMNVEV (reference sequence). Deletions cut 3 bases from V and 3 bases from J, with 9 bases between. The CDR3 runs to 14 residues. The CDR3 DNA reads TGTGCCAGCAGTTTGCGTCAGTACAATCAGCCCCAGCATTTT. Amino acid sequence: CASSLRQYNQPQHF.

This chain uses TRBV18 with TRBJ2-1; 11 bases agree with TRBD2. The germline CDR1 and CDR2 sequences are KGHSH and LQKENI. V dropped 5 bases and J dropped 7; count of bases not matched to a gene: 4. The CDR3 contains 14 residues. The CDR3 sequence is CASSASGGYNEQFF. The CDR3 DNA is TGTGCCAGCTCAGCTAGCGGGGGGTATAATGAGCAGTTCTTC.

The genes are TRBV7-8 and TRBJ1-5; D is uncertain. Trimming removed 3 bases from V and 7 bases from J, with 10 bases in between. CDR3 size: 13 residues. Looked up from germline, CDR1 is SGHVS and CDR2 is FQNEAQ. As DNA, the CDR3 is TGTGCCAGCAGCTTCCGGGTAGACCAGCCCCAGCATTTT. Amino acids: CASSFRVDQPQHF.

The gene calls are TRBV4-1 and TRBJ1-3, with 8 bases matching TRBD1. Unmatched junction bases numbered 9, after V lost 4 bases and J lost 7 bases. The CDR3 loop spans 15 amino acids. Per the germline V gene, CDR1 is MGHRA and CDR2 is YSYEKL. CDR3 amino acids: CASSRIGDRNNTIYF. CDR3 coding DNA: TGCGCCAGCAGCCGCATCGGGGACAGGAACAACACCATATATTTT.

This chain's CDR3 is CASSLPGTGANVLTF. CDR3 nucleotides: TGTGCCAGCAGCTTACCGGGGACAGGGGCCAACGTCCTGACTTTC. This sequence joins TRBV7-9 and TRBJ2-6; weak D call: TRBD1 (6 bases). Germline V CDR1 and CDR2: SEHNR, FQNEAQ (reference sequence). The V gene lost 2 bases and the J gene lost 4 bases, with 9 bases spanning the gap. CDR3 size: 15 residues.

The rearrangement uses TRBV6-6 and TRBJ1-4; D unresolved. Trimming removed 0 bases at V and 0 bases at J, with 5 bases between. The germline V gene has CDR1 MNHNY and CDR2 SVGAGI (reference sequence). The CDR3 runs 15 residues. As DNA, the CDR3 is TGTGCCAGCAGTTACTCGGGAGCAACTAATGAAAAACTGTTTTTT. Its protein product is CASSYSGATNEKLFF.

The CDR3 sequence is CASSLSRGPDTQYF. The CDR3 bases are TGTGCCAGCAGCTTATCTAGGGGGCCAGATACGCAGTATTTT. The chain employs TRBV7-3 and TRBJ2-3; TRBD1 agrees at 7 bases. With V trimmed by 2 bases and J by 4 bases, 3 bases remained unmatched. The germline gives CDR1 SGHTA, CDR2 FQGTGA. The CDR3 extends over 14 amino acids. Full variable domain (outside the CDR3, taken from reference TRBV7-3 and TRBJ2-3): GAGVSQTPSNKVTEKGKYVELRCDPISGHTALYWYRQSLGQGPEFLIYFQGTGAADDSGLPNDRFFAVRPEGSVSTLKIQRTERGDSAVYLCASSLSRGPDTQYFGPGTRLTVL.

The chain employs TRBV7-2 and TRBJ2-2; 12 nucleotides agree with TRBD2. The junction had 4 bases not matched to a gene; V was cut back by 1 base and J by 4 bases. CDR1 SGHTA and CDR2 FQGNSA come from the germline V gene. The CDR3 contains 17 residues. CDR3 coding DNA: TGTGCCAGCAGCTTAGACCGGACTAGCGGGGTCACCGGGGAGCTGTTTTTT. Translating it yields CASSLDRTSGVTGELFF.

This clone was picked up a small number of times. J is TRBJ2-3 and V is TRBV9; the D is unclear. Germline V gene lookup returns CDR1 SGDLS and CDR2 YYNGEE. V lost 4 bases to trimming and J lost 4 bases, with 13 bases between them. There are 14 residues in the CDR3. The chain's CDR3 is CASSLQWGPDTQYF. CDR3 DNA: TGTGCCAGCAGCCTACAGTGGGGTCCAGATACGCAGTATTTT. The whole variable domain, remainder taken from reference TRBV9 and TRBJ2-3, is DSGVTQTPKHLITATGQRVTLRCSPRSGDLSVYWYQQSLDQGLQFLIQYYNGEERAKGNILERFSAQQFPDLHSELNLSSLELGDSALYFCASSLQWGPDTQYFGPGTRLTVL.

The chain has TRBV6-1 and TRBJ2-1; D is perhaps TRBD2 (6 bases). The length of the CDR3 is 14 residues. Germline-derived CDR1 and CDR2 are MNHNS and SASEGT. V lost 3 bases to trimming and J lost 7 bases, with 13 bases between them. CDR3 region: CASSEYGSGNEQFF. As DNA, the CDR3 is TGTGCCAGCAGTGAGTACGGGAGTGGAAATGAGCAGTTCTTC.